A selection of T cell receptor beta chains follows, all from one sample in a study of blood T cell repertoires in COVID-19. The assay was immunoSEQ multiplex PCR, and TCRdb's table has in-frame clones only and misses some. The top ten hold around 8.9% of the sample, which has 190,000 or so clones, roughly nine tenths seen once. Material for sequencing was PBMCs or T cells enriched from blood (not recorded which). The source of these receptors is a woman under 30 who had recovered from COVID-19. The CDR3 runs from the conserved cysteine through the conserved F or W. The D gene is left open where the match is weak. Clone size is shown for a subset of rows, as once, few, many or a class of expanded clone.

J | D | V | size | DNA | CDR3
TRBJ1-4 | TRBD1 | TRBV9 | NA | TGTGCCAGCAGCGAAGCAGGGGGCGGTGAAAAACTGTTTTTT | CASSEAGGGEKLFF
TRBJ2-5 | NA | TRBV2 | NA | TGTGCCAGCAATTTTAGGCGAGGGGGGGCACAAGAGACCCAGTACTTC | CASNFRRGGAQETQYF
TRBJ2-1 | TRBD2 | TRBV14 | once | TGTGCCAGCAGCCAGTTCCTAGCGGGGGGGCGGAATGAGCAGTTCTTC | CASSQFLAGGRNEQFF
TRBJ1-1 | TRBD1 | TRBV10-3 | few | TGTGCCACCACACTTCGGACAGGGGGTTTGGCTGAAGCTTTCTTT | CATTLRTGGLAEAFF
TRBJ1-4 | NA | TRBV7-8 | NA | TGTGCCAGCAGCTTGAATCCCAGTGAAAAACTGTTTTTT | CASSLNPSEKLFF
TRBJ2-5 | TRBD1 | TRBV7-9 | NA | TGTGCCAGCAGCTTAGGGACAGGGGAAGAGACCCAGTACTTC | CASSLGTGEETQYF
TRBJ1-6 | NA | TRBV5-1 | NA | TGCGCCAGCAGCCCCGGGGTCCAGAATAATTCACCCCTCCACTTT | CASSPGVQNNSPLHF
TRBJ1-6 | NA | TRBV27 | NA | TGTGCCAGCAGTTTATGGCAGTTGAATTCACCCCTCCACTTT | CASSLWQLNSPLHF
TRBJ2-6 | TRBD1 | TRBV5-6 | NA | TGTGCCAGCAGCTCGTGGACAGGGCCTCTGGGGGCCAACGTCCTGACTTTC | CASSSWTGPLGANVLTF
TRBJ1-1 | NA | TRBV4-1 | NA | TGCGCCAGCAGCCAAGTCAGGGAAGTATCCGCTGAAGCTTTCTTT | CASSQVREVSAEAFF
TRBJ1-4 | NA | TRBV18 | few | TGTGCCAGCTCAATCATGATGACATCAGGAGAAAAACTGTTTTTT | CASSIMMTSGEKLFF
TRBJ1-6 | NA | TRBV9 | NA | TGTGCCAGCAGCGTAAAAACAGCTCTGGCCCTCCACTTT | CASSVKTALALHF
TRBJ2-7 | NA | TRBV4-1 | NA | TGCGCCAGCAGCCCCCCATCCAGGGGTTACGAGCAGTACTTC | CASSPPSRGYEQYF
TRBJ2-7 | TRBD1 | TRBV27 | NA | TGTGCCAGCAGTTCTCTAAGGCCTCTATCGGGACAGCTCTACGAGCAGTACTTC | CASSSLRPLSGQLYEQYF
TRBJ2-7 | NA | TRBV5-1 | NA | TGCGCCAGCAGCTTGGAGCGGGGCCAGGGGTTGTACGAGCAGTACTTC | CASSLERGQGLYEQYF
TRBJ2-6 | NA | TRBV7-2 | NA | TGTGCCAGCACCCAAAGGGGCAGGAAATACTCTGGGGCCAACGTCCTGACTTTC | CASTQRGRKYSGANVLTF
TRBJ1-5 | NA | TRBV30 | NA | TGTGCCTGGAGTGTACAAGATCAGCCCCAGCATTTT | CAWSVQDQPQHF
TRBJ2-3 | NA | TRBV5-1 | NA | TGCGCCAGCAGCGAGGCGGGCACAGATACGCAGTATTTT | CASSEAGTDTQYF
TRBJ1-2 | TRBD1 | TRBV18 | NA | TGTGCCAGCTCACCCGGGACAGGGCCCCACTATGGCTACACCTTC | CASSPGTGPHYGYTF
TRBJ1-2 | NA | TRBV19 | NA | TGTGCCAGTAGTCCAACCCTCACTGGGGAGTCTAACTATGGCTACACCTTC | CASSPTLTGESNYGYTF
TRBJ2-3 | TRBD2 | TRBV11-3 | NA | TGTGCCAGCAGCTTGGGAGCCGGGACTAGAGCAGATACGCAGTATTTT | CASSLGAGTRADTQYF
TRBJ2-3 | TRBD2 | TRBV3-1/TRBV3-2 | NA | TGTGCCAGCAGCCAGCCCGCCGGGACTAGCGGGGGAGGCGCGCAGTATTTT | CASSQPAGTSGGGAQYF
TRBJ1-1 | NA | TRBV28 | NA | TGTGCCAGCAGTTTAGGACAGTTCCCTTTTTCCCCGAACACTGAAGCTTTCTTT | CASSLGQFPFSPNTEAFF
TRBJ1-1 | NA | TRBV2 | NA | TGTGCCAGCAGTGATGGTCAGGGTGGGGGGGAGACTGAAGCTTTCTTT | CASSDGQGGGETEAFF
TRBJ2-7 | TRBD1 | TRBV19 | NA | TGTGCCAGTAGTAGCGGGACAGGGTCCTACGAGCAGTACTTC | CASSSGTGSYEQYF